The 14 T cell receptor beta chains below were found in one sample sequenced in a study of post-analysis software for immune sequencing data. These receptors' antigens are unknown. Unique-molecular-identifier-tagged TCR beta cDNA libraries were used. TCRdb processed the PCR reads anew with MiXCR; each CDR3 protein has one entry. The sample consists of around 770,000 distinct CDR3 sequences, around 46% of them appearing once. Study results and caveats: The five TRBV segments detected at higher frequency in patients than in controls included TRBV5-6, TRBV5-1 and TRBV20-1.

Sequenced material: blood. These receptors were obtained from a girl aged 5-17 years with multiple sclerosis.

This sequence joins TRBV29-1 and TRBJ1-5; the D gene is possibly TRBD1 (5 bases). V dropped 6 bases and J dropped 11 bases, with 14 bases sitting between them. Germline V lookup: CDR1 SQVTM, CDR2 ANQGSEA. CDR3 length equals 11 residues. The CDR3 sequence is CSVDTAGTQHF. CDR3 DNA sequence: TGCAGCGTCGACACCGCAGGGACCCAGCATTTT.

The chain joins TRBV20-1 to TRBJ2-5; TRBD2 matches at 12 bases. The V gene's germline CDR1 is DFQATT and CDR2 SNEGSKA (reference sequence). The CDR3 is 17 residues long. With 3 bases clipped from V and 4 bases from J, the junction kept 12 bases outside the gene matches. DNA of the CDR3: TGCAGTGCTAGTCTAGCGGGAGGGCCCGGGGGGGTAGAGACCCAGTACTTC. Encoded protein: CSASLAGGPGGVETQYF.

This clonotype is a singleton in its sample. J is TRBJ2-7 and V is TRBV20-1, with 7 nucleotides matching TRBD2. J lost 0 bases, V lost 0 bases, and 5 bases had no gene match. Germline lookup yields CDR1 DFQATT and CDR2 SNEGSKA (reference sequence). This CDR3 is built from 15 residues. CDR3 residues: CSARDRRGSSYEQYF. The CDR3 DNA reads TGCAGTGCTAGAGATAGGCGGGGGAGCTCCTACGAGCAGTACTTC.

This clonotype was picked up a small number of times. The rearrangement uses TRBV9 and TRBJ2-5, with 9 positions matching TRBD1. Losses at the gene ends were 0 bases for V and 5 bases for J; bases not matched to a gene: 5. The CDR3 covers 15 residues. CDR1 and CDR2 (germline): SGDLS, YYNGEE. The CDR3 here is CASSVGGTGIETQYF. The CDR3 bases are TGTGCCAGCAGCGTAGGTGGGACAGGGATTGAGACCCAGTACTTC.

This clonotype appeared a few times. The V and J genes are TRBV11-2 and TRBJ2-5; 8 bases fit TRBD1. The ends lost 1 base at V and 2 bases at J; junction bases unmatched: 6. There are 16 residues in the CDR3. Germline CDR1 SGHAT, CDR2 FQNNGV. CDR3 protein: CASSLAQGAGQETQYF. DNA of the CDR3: TGTGCCAGCAGCTTAGCCCAGGGGGCCGGGCAAGAGACCCAGTACTTC. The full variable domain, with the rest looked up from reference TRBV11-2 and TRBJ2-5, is EAGVAQSPRYKIIEKRQSVAFWCNPISGHATLYWYQQILGQGPKLLIQFQNNGVVDDSQLPKDRFSAERLKGVDSTLKIQPAKLEDSAVYLCASSLAQGAGQETQYFGPGTRLLVL.

The CDR3 nucleotides read TGCGCCAGCAGCCCTGTACAGGGAGGGGGGACTGAAGCTTTCTTT. Translation: CASSPVQGGGTEAFF. The J gene is TRBJ1-1, the V gene TRBV5-1; weak D call: TRBD1 (6 bases). Looked up from germline, CDR1 is SGHRS and CDR2 is YFSETQ. This CDR3 is 15 amino acids long. V was cut by 4 bases and J by 5 bases, with 18 bases left in between.

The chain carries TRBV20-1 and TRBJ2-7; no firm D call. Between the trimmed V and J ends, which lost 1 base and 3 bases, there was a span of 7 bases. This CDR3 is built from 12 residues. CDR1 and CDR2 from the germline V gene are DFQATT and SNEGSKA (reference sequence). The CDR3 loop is CSARGPLYEQYF. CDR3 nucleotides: TGCAGTGCTAGAGGACCCCTCTACGAGCAGTACTTC.

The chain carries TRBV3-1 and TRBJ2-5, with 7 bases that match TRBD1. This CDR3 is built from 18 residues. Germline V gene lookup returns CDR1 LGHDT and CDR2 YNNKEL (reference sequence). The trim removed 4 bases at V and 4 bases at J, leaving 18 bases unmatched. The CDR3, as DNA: TGTGCCAGCAGCCGAGGGACAGCCAGAACCCCACCATCAGAGACCCAGTACTTC. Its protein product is CASSRGTARTPPSETQYF.

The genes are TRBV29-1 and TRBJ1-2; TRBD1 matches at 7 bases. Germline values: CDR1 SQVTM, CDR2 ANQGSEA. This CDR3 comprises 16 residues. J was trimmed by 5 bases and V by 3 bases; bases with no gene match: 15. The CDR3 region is CSVESTGTAKGYGYTF. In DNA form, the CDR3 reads TGCAGCGTTGAGAGCACGGGGACAGCTAAAGGGTATGGCTACACCTTC.

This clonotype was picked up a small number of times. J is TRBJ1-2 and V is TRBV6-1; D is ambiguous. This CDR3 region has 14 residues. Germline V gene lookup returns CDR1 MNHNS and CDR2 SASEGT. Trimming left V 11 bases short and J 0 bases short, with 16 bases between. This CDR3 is CAGMGLGPNYGYTF. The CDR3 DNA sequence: TGTGCCGGGATGGGGTTAGGCCCTAACTATGGCTACACCTTC.

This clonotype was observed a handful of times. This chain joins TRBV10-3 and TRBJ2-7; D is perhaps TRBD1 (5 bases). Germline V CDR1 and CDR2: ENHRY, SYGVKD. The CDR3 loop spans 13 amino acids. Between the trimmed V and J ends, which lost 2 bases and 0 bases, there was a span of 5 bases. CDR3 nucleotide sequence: TGTGCCATCAGTGAGCAGGGCTCCTACGAGCAGTACTTC. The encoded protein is CAISEQGSYEQYF.

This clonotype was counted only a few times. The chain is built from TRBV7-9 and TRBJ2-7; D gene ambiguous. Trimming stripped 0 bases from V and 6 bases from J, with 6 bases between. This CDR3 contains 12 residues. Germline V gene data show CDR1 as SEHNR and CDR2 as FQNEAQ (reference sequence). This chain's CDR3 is CASSLAGSEQYF. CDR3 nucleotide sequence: TGTGCCAGCAGCTTAGCGGGCTCCGAGCAGTACTTC.

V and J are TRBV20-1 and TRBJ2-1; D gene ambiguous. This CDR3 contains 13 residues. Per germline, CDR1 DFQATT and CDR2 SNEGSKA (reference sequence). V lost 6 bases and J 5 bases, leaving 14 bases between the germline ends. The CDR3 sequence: CSAPTSPHNEQFF. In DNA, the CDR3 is TGCAGTGCCCCGACCTCCCCGCACAATGAGCAGTTCTTC.

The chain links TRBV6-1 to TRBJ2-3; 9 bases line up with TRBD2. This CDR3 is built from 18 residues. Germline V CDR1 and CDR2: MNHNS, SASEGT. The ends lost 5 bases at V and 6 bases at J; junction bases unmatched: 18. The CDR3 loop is CASSPEGLAGVRVDTQYF. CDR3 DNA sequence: TGTGCCAGCAGTCCGGAGGGGTTAGCGGGAGTCCGGGTGGATACGCAGTATTTT.